The text below deals with one T cell receptor beta chain. Its antigen is unidentified. The sample belongs to a study of CD8+CD57+ T cells in acquired aplastic anemia. Study summary: Recorded DNA amounts for sorted CD4+ and CD8+ cells had an average of 3.2 ug.

Previously, flow cytometry had revealed CD8+CD57+ cell expansion in the patients chosen for sequencing. Study findings and constraints: Researchers report that fewer than 35 CD8+ CDR3 sequences appeared in both patients and controls.

Per the germline V gene, CDR1 is SGHVS and CDR2 is FNYEAQ. This CDR3 is 16 amino acids long. V lost 5 bases, J lost 0 bases, and 13 bases lay in between. CDR3 and TCR beta VDJ profiling relied on a genomic DNA template. TCRdb processed the reads anew with MiXCR; each CDR3 protein has one entry. The repertoire holds some 200,000 distinct CDR3 sequences, with 48% as singletons. The rearrangement joins TRBV7-6 to TRBJ2-2, with a possible D match to TRBD2 (5 bases). Sequencing was done on a sample of sorted CD4+, CD8+, or CD8+CD57+ T cells (not recorded which) from PBMCs. The receptor was isolated from a human donor with aplastic anemia. CDR3 region: CASSPRANTNTGELFF. CDR3 nucleotides: TGTGCCAGCAGCCCGAGGGCCAATACGAACACCGGGGAGCTGTTTTTT.